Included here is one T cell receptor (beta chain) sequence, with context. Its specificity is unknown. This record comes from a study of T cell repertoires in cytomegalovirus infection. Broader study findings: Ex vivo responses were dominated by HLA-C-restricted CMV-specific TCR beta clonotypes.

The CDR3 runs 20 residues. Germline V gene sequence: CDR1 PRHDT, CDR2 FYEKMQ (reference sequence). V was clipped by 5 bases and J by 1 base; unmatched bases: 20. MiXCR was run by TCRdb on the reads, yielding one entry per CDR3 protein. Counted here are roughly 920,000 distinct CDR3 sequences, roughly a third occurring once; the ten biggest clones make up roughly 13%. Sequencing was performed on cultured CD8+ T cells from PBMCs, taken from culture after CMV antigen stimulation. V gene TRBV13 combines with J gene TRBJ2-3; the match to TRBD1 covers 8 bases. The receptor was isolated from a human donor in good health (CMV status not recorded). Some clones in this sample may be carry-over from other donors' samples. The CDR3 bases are TGTGCCAGCAGCCCAGGCCGTGGACAGGGTGGGGGTGATGGCACAGATACGCAGTATTTT. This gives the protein CASSPGRGQGGGDGTDTQYF.